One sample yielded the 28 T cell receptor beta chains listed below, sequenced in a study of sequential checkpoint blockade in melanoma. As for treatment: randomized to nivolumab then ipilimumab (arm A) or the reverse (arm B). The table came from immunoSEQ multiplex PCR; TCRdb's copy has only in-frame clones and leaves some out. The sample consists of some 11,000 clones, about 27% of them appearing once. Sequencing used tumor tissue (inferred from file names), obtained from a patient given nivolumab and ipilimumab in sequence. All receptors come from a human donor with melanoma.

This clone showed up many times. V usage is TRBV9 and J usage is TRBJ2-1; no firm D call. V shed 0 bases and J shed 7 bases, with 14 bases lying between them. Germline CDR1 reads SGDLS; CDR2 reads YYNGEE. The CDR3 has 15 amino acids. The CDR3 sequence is CASSVGVAMVNEQFF. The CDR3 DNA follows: TGTGCCAGCAGCGTAGGGGTAGCTATGGTGAATGAGCAGTTCTTC.

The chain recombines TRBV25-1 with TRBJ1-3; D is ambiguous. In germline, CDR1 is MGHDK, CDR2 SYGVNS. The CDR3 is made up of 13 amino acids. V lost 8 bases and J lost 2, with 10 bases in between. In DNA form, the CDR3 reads TGTGCCAGCGCTCTCGCGGCTGGAAACACCATATATTTT. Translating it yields CASALAAGNTIYF.

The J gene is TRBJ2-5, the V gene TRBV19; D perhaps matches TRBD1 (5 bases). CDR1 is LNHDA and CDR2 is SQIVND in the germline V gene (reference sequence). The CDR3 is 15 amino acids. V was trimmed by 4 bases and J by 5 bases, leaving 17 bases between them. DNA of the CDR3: TGTGCCAGTAGTACCGGGCAGGGTGTAGGGGAGACCCAGTACTTC. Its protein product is CASSTGQGVGETQYF.

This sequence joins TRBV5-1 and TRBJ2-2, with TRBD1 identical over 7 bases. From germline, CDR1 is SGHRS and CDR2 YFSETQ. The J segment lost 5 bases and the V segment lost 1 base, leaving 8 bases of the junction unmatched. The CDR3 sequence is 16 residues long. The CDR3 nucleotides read TGCGCCAGCAGCTTGACACGGGACAGATTTACCGGGGAGCTGTTTTTT. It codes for CASSLTRDRFTGELFF.

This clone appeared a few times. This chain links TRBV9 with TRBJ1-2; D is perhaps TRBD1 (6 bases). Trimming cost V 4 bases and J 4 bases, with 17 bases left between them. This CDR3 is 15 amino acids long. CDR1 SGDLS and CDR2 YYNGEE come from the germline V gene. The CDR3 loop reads CASSPYRDSGYGYTF. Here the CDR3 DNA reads TGTGCCAGCAGCCCATACAGGGACTCCGGCTATGGCTACACCTTC.

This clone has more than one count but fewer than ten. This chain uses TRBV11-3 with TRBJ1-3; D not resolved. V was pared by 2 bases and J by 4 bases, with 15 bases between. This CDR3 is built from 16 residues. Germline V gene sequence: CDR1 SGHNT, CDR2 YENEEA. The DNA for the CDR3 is TGTGCCAGCAGCTTAAGTCGCGCGGGCTGGGGAAACACCATATATTTT. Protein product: CASSLSRAGWGNTIYF.

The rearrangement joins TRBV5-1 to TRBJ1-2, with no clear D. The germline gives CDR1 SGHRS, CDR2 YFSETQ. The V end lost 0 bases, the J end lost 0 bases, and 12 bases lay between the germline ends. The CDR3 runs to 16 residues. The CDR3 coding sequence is TGCGCCAGCAGCTTGGAGTACGGAGAGACTAACTATGGCTACACCTTC. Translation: CASSLEYGETNYGYTF.

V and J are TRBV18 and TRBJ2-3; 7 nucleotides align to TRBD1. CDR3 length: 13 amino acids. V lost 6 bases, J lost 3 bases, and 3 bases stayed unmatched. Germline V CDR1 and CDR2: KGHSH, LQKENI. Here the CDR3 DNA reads TGTGCCAGCTCCCCGGGACAGACAGATACGCAGTATTTT. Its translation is CASSPGQTDTQYF. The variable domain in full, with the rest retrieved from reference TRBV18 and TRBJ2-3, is NAGVMQNPRHLVRRRGQEARLRCSPMKGHSHVYWYRQLPEEGLKFMVYLQKENIIDESGMPKERFSAEFPKEGPSILRIQQVVRGDSAAYFCASSPGQTDTQYFGPGTRLTVL.

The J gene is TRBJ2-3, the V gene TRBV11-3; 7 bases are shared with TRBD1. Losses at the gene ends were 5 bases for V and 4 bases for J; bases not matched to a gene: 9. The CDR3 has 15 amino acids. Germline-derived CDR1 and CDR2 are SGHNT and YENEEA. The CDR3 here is CASSRGQAASDTQYF. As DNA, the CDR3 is TGTGCCAGCAGCCGCGGACAGGCGGCGTCAGATACGCAGTATTTT.

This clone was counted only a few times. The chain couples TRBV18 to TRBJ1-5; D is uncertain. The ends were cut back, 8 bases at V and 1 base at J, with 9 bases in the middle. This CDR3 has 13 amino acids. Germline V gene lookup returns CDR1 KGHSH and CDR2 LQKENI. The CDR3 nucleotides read TGTGCCAGCACACATTCGAGCAATCAGCCCCAGCATTTT. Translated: CASTHSSNQPQHF. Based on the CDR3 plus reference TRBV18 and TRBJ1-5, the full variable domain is NAGVMQNPRHLVRRRGQEARLRCSPMKGHSHVYWYRQLPEEGLKFMVYLQKENIIDESGMPKERFSAEFPKEGPSILRIQQVVRGDSAAYFCASTHSSNQPQHFGDGTRLSIL.

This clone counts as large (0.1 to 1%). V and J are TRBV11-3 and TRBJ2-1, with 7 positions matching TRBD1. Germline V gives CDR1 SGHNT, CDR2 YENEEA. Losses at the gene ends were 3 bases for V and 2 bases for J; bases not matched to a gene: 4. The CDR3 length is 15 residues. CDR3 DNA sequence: TGTGCCAGCAGCTTGGGGGACAGAGCCTACAATGAGCAGTTCTTC. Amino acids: CASSLGDRAYNEQFF. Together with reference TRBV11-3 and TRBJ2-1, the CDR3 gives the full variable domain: EAGVVQSPRYKIIEKKQPVAFWCNPISGHNTLYWYLQNLGQGPELLIRYENEEAVDDSQLPKDRFSAERLKGVDSTLKIQPAELGDSAVYLCASSLGDRAYNEQFFGPGTRLTVL.

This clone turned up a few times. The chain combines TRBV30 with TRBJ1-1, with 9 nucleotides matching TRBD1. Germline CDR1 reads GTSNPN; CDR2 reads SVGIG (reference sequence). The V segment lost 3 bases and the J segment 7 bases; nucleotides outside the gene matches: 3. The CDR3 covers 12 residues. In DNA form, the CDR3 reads TGTGCCTGGAGCCGGGACAGGGTTGAAGCTTTCTTT. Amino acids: CAWSRDRVEAFF.

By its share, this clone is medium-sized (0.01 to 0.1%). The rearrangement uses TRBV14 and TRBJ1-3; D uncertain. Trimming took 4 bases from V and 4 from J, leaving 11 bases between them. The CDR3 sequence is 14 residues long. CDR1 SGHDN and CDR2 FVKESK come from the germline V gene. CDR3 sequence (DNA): TGTGCCAGCAGCCGAAGCGCGTCGGGAAACACCATATATTTT. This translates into CASSRSASGNTIYF. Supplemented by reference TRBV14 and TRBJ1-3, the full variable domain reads EAGVTQFPSHSVIEKGQTVTLRCDPISGHDNLYWYRRVMGKEIKFLLHFVKESKQDESGMPNNRFLAERTGGTYSTLKVQPAELEDSGVYFCASSRSASGNTIYFGEGSWLTVV.

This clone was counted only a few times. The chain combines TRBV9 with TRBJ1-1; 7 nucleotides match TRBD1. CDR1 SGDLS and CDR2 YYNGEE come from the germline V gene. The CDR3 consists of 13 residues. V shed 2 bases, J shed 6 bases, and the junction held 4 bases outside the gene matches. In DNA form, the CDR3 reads TGTGCCAGCAGCGTGACAGGGTTTTCTGAAGCTTTCTTT. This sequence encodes CASSVTGFSEAFF.

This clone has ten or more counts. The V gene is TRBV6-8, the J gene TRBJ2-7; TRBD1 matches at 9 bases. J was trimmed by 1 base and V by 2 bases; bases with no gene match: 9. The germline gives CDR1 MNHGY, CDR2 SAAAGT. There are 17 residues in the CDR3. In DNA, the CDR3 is TGTGCCAGCAGTTACACCAAACCGGGACAGGGTTCCTACGAGCAGTACTTC. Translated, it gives CASSYTKPGQGSYEQYF.

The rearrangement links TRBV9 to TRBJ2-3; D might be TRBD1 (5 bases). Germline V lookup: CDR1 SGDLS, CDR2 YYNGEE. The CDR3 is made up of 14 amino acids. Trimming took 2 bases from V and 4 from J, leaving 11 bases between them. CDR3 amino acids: CASSVAGRPDTQYF. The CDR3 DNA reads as TGTGCCAGCAGCGTGGCAGGGCGCCCAGATACGCAGTATTTT.

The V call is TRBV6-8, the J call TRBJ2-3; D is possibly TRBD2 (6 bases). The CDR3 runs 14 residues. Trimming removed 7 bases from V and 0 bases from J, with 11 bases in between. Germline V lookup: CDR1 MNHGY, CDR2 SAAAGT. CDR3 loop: CASKAGLSTDTQYF. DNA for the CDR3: TGTGCCAGCAAGGCGGGACTGAGCACAGATACGCAGTATTTT.

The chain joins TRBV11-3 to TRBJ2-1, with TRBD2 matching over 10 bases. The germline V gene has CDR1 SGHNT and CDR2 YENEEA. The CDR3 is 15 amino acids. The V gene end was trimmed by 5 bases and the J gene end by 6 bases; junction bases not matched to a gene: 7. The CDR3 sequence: CASSPPTSGANEQFF. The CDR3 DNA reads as TGTGCCAGCAGCCCCCCCACTAGCGGGGCCAATGAGCAGTTCTTC.

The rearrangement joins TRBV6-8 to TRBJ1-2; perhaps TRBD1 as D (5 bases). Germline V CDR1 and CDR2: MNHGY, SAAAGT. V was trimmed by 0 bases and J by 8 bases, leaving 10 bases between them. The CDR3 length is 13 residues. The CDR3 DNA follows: TGTGCCAGCAGTTACTCGGGGGGGAGCGGCTACACCTTC. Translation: CASSYSGGSGYTF.

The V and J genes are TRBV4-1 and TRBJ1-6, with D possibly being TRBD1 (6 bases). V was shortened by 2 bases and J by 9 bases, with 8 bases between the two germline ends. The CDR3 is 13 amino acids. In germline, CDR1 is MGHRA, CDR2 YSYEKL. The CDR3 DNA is TGCGCCAGCAGCCAATTACAGGGTTCACCCCTCCACTTT. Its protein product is CASSQLQGSPLHF.

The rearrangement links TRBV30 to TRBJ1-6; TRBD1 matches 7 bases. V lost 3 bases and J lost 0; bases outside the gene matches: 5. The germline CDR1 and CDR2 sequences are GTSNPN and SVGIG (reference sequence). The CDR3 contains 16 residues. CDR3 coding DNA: TGTGCCTGGAGGGGCGCAGGGGGCTCCTATAATTCACCCCTCCACTTT. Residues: CAWRGAGGSYNSPLHF.

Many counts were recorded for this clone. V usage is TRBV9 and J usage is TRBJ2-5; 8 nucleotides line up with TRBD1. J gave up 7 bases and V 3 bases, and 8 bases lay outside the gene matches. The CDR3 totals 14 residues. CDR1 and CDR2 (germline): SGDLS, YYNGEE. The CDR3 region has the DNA TGTGCCAGCAGCGGCGAAGGACAGGGAGTGACCCAGTACTTC. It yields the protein CASSGEGQGVTQYF.

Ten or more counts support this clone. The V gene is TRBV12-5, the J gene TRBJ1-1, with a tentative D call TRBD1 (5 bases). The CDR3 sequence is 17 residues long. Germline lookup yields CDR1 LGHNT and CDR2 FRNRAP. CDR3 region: CASTPGRGSGMNTEAFF. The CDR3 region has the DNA TGTGCCAGCACCCCCGGTCGGGGCAGCGGAATGAACACTGAAGCTTTCTTT.

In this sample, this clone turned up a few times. In nucleotides, the CDR3 is TGTGCCAGCAGTTACTCGAGGGCCGGGGAGACCCAGTACTTC. Amino acids: CASSYSRAGETQYF. The rearrangement joins TRBV6-8 to TRBJ2-5; a weak D match, TRBD2 (5 bases). This CDR3 has 14 residues. Trimming removed 0 bases at V and 5 bases at J, with 10 bases between. Germline V gene sequence: CDR1 MNHGY, CDR2 SAAAGT.

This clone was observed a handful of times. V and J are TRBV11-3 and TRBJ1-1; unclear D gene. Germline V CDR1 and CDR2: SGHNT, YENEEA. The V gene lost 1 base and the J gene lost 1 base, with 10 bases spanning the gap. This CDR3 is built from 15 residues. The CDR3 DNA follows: TGTGCCAGCAGCTTAGGAACTTGGGAGAACACTGAAGCTTTCTTT. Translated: CASSLGTWENTEAFF.

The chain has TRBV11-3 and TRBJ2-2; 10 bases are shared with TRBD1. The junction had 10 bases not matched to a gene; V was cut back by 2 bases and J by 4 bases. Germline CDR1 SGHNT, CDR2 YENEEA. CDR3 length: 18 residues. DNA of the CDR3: TGTGCCAGCAGCTTAAGGGACAGGGGCCCCTCGGCCACCGGGGAGCTGTTTTTT. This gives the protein CASSLRDRGPSATGELFF. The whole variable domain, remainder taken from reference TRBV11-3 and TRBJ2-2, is EAGVVQSPRYKIIEKKQPVAFWCNPISGHNTLYWYLQNLGQGPELLIRYENEEAVDDSQLPKDRFSAERLKGVDSTLKIQPAELGDSAVYLCASSLRDRGPSATGELFFGEGSRLTVL.

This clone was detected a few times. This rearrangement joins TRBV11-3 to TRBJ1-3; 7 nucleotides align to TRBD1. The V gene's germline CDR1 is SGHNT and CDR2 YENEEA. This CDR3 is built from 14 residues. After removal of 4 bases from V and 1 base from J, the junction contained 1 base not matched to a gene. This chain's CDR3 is CASSSQGSGNTIYF. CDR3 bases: TGTGCCAGCAGCTCACAGGGGTCTGGAAACACCATATATTTT.

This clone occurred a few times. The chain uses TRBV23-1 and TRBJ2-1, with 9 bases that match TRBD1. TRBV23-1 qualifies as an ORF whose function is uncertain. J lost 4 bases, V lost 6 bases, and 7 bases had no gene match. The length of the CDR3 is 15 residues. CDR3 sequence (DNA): TGCGCCAGCAGCCAAGAGGGACAGGGATACAATGAGCAGTTCTTC. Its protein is CASSQEGQGYNEQFF.